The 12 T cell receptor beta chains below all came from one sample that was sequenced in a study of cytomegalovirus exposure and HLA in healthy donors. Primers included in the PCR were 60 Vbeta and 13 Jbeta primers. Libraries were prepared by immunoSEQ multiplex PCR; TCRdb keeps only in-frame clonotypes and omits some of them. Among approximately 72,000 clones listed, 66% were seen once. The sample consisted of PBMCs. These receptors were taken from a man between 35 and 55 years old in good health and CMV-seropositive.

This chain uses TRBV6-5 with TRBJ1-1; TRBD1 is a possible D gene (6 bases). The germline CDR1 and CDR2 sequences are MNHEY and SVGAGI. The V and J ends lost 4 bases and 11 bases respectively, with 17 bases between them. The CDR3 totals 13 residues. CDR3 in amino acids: CASSLYRAGAAFF. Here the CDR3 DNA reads TGTGCCAGCAGTTTGTACAGGGCCGGAGCCGCTTTCTTT.

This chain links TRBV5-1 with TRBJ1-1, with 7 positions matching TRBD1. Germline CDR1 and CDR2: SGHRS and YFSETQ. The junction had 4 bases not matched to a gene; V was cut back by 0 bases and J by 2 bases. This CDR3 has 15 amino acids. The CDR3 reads CASSLGTGANTEAFF. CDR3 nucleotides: TGCGCCAGCAGCTTGGGGACAGGCGCCAACACTGAAGCTTTCTTT.

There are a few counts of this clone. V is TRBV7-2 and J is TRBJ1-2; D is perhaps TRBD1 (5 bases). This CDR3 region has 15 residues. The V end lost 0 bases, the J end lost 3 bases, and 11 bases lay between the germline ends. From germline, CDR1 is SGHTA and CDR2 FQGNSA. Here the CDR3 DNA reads TGTGCCAGCAGCTTAGCGTCAGGGTCGGACTATGGCTACACCTTC. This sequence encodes CASSLASGSDYGYTF.

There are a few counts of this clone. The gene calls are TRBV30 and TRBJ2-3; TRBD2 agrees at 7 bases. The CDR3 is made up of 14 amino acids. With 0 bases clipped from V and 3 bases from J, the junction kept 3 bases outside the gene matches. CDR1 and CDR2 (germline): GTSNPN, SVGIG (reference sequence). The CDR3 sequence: CAWSVELATDTQYF. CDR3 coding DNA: TGTGCCTGGAGTGTGGAACTAGCGACAGATACGCAGTATTTT.

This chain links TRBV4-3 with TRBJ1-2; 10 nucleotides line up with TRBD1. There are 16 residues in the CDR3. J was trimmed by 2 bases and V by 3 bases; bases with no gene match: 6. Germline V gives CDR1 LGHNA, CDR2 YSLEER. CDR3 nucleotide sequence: TGCGCCAGCAGCCAGGTGACAGGGGGCGCAAACTATGGCTACACCTTC. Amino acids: CASSQVTGGANYGYTF.

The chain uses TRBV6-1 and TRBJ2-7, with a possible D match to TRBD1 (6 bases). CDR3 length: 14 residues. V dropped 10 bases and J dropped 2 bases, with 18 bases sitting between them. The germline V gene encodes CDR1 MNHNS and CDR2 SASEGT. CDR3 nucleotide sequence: TGTGCCACCGATATGGACAGTCGGGCCTACGAGCAGTACTTC. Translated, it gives CATDMDSRAYEQYF.

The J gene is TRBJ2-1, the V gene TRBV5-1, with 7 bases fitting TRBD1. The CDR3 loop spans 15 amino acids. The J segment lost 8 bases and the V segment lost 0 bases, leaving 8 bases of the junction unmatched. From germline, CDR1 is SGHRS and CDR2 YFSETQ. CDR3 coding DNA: TGCGCCAGCAGCTTGGAACAGGGGAATCGGGATGAGCAGTTCTTC. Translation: CASSLEQGNRDEQFF.

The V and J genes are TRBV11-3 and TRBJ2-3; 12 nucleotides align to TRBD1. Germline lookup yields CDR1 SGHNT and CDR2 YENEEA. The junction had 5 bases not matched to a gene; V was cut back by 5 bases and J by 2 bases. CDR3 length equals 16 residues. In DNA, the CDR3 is TGTGCCAGCAGCAAAGGGACAGGGGGCAACACAGATACGCAGTATTTT. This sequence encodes CASSKGTGGNTDTQYF.

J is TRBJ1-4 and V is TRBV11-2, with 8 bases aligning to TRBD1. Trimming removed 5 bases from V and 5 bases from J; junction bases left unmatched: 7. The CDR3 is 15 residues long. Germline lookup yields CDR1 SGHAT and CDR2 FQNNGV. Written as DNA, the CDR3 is TGTGCCAGCAGCATCGGGACAGGAACCAATGAAAAACTGTTTTTT. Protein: CASSIGTGTNEKLFF.

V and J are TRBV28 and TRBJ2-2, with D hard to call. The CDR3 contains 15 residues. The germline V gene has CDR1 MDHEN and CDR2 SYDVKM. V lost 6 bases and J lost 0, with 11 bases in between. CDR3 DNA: TGTGCCAGCAGACTCGAGGCGTCGAACACCGGGGAGCTGTTTTTT. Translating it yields CASRLEASNTGELFF.

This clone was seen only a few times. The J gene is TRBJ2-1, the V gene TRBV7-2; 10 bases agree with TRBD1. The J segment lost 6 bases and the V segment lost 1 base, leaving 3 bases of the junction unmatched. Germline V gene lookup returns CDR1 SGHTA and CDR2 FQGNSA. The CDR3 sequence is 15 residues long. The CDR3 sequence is CASSLGQGASNEQFF. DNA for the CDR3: TGTGCCAGCAGCTTAGGACAGGGGGCGAGCAATGAGCAGTTCTTC.

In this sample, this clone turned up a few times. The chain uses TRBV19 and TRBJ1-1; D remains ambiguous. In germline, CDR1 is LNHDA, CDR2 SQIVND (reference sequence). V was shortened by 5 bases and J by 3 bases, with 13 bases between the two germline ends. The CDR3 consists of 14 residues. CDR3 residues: CASSGHDGYTEAFF. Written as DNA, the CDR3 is TGTGCCAGTAGTGGGCACGACGGTTACACTGAAGCTTTCTTT.